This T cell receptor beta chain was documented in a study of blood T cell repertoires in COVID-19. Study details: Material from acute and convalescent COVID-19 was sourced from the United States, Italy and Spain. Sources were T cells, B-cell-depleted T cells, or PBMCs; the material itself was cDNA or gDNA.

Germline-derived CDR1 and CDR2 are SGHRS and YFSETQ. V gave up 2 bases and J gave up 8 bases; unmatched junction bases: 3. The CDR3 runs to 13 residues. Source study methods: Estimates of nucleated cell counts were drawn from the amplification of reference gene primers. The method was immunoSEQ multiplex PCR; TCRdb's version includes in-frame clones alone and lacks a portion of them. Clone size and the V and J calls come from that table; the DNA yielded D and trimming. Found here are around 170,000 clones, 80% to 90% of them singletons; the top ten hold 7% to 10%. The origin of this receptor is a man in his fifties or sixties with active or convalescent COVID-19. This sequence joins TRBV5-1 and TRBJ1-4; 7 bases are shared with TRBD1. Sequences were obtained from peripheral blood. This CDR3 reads CASSLGGREKLFF. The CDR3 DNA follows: TGCGCCAGCAGCTTAGGGGGCAGAGAAAAACTGTTTTTT. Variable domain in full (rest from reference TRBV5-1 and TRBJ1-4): KAGVTQTPRYLIKTRGQQVTLSCSPISGHRSVSWYQQTPGQGLQFLFEYFSETQRNKGNFPGRFSGRQFSNSRSEMNVSTLELGDSALYLCASSLGGREKLFFGSGTQLSVL.